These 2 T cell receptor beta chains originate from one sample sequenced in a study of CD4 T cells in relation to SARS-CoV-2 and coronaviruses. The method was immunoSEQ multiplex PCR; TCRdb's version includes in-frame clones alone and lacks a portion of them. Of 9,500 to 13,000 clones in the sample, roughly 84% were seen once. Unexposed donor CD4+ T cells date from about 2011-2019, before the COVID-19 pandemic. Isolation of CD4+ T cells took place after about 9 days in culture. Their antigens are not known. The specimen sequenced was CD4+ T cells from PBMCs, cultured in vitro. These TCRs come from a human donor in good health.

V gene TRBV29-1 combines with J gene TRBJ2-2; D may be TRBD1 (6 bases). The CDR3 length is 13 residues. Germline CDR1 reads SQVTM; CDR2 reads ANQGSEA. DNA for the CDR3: TGCAGTGCCGGGACAACGAACACCGGGGAGCTGTTTTTT. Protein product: CSAGTTNTGELFF.

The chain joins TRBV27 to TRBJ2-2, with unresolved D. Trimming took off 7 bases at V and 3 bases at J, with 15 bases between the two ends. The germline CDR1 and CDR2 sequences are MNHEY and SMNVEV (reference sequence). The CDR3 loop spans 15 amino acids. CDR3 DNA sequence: TGTGCCAGCATAGCTTCGAGGAGTCACACCGGGGAGCTGTTTTTT. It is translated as CASIASRSHTGELFF.